The 29 T cell receptor beta chains in this list originate from one sample, sequenced in a study of blood T cell repertoires in COVID-19. Only in-frame clones appear in the TCRdb table, and some are missing; sequencing was by immunoSEQ multiplex PCR. The table has about 150,000 clones, more than 75% seen once. Sample: peripheral blood. Receptors originate from a man between 65 and 85 years old with acute or convalescent COVID-19.

The CDR3 DNA follows: TGTGCCAGCAGCGAATCAAACTATAACTATGGCTACACCTTC. This gives the protein CASSESNYNYGYTF. This chain connects TRBV7-9 to TRBJ1-2; D gene uncertain. The CDR3 is made up of 14 amino acids. Between the trimmed V and J ends, which lost 5 bases and 1 base, there was a span of 11 bases. Germline-derived CDR1 and CDR2 are SEHNR and FQNEAQ (reference sequence). The whole variable domain, filled in from reference TRBV7-9 and TRBJ1-2, reads DTGVSQNPRHKITKRGQNVTFRCDPISEHNRLYWYRQTLGQGPEFLTYFQNEAQLEKSRLLSDRFSAERPKGSFSTLEIQRTEQGDSAMYLCASSESNYNYGYTFGSGTRLTVV.

The CDR3 loop is CAISEASYEQYF. The CDR3 DNA follows: TGTGCCATCAGTGAGGCCAGCTACGAGCAGTACTTC. V and J are TRBV10-3 and TRBJ2-7; D uncertain. The germline V gene encodes CDR1 ENHRY and CDR2 SYGVKD. V was shortened by 2 bases and J by 3 bases, with 5 bases between the two germline ends. The CDR3 runs to 12 residues.

The chain combines TRBV5-1 with TRBJ1-4; a possible D gene is TRBD1 (6 bases). The CDR3 totals 16 residues. Germline V gene sequence: CDR1 SGHRS, CDR2 YFSETQ. V was clipped by 4 bases and J by 7 bases, with 20 bases between them. The CDR3 here is CASSRTLTGGGEKLFF. CDR3 in DNA: TGCGCCAGCAGCCGGACTTTAACGGGGGGCGGTGAAAAACTGTTTTTT.

V usage is TRBV9 and J usage is TRBJ2-5, with 9 bases fitting TRBD2. Unmatched junction bases numbered 6, after V lost 2 bases and J lost 1 base. Germline V gene data show CDR1 as SGDLS and CDR2 as YYNGEE. The CDR3 loop spans 16 amino acids. The CDR3 coding sequence is TGTGCCAGCAGCGTTGGAGGCGGGGGGGCCCAAGAGACCCAGTACTTC. As protein: CASSVGGGGAQETQYF.

The rearrangement links TRBV6-6 to TRBJ1-5, with 12 bases that match TRBD1. V was clipped by 6 bases and J by 2 bases; unmatched bases: 14. The length of the CDR3 is 19 residues. Germline loops: CDR1 MNHNY, CDR2 SVGAGI (reference sequence). The CDR3 protein is CASSSIIRDRGLGNQPQHF. The CDR3 DNA follows: TGTGCCAGCAGCTCAATAATCCGGGACAGGGGGCTGGGCAATCAGCCCCAGCATTTT.

V is TRBV6-4 and J is TRBJ2-3, with D possibly being TRBD1 (6 bases). The CDR3 is made up of 16 amino acids. Germline loops: CDR1 MRHNA, CDR2 SNTAGT. The V gene lost 4 bases and the J gene lost 0 bases, with 14 bases spanning the gap. CDR3 protein: CASSVVAGTSTDTQYF. The CDR3 DNA follows: TGTGCCAGCAGTGTAGTAGCCGGGACAAGCACAGATACGCAGTATTTT.

The chain is built from TRBV7-2 and TRBJ2-7; TRBD1 is a possible D gene (5 bases). V was cut by 4 bases and J by 1 base, with 8 bases left in between. CDR1 is SGHTA, CDR2 FQGNSA, per germline. The CDR3 runs 13 residues. The CDR3 region has the DNA TGTGCCAGCAGCTCCCGACAGTCCTACGAGCAGTACTTC. As protein: CASSSRQSYEQYF. Full variable domain (outside the CDR3, taken from reference TRBV7-2 and TRBJ2-7): GAGVSQSPSNKVTEKGKDVELRCDPISGHTALYWYRQSLGQGLEFLIYFQGNSAPDKSGLPSDRFSAERTGGSVSTLTIQRTQQEDSAVYLCASSSRQSYEQYFGPGTRLTVT.

The CDR3 loop is CASSHYDSNGYTF. DNA for the CDR3: TGTGCCAGCAGCCACTATGACAGTAATGGCTACACCTTC. V gene TRBV3-1 (or the pseudogene TRBV3-2) combines with J gene TRBJ1-2; weak D call: TRBD1 (5 bases). Between the trimmed V and J ends, which lost 3 bases and 6 bases, there was a span of 11 bases. CDR3 length: 13 amino acids. Germline V CDR1 and CDR2: LGHDT, YNNKEL (reference sequence).

This chain links TRBV19 with TRBJ2-1; 8 nucleotides agree with TRBD2. CDR3 size: 16 residues. V was pared by 7 bases and J by 2 bases, with 10 bases of the junction left unmatched. The germline V gene has CDR1 LNHDA and CDR2 SQIVND (reference sequence). CDR3 DNA sequence: TGTGCCAGTAAGAAGGAGGCGGGAGGCCCCTACAATGAGCAGTTCTTC. Translation: CASKKEAGGPYNEQFF.

This clone was observed a few times. The sample carries other DNA sequences with the same CDR3. The V and J genes are TRBV6-5 and TRBJ2-3; 9 bases fit TRBD2. The V and J ends lost 4 bases and 0 bases, in that order; junction bases with no gene match: 5. The germline V gene encodes CDR1 MNHEY and CDR2 SVGAGI. CDR3 length: 16 residues. The CDR3 region has the DNA TGTGCCAGCAGTTCTTACCTAGCGGGAAGCACAGATACGCAGTATTTT. Translating it yields CASSSYLAGSTDTQYF.

The gene calls are TRBV28 and TRBJ2-7; 7 nucleotides align to TRBD1. This CDR3 region has 13 residues. Trimming at V came to 9 bases and at J to 7 bases, leaving 12 bases not matched to a gene. Per the germline V gene, CDR1 is MDHEN and CDR2 is SYDVKM. The CDR3 is CASMGQRGMEQYF. In DNA, the CDR3 is TGTGCCAGTATGGGACAGAGGGGGATGGAGCAGTACTTC. Based on the CDR3 plus reference TRBV28 and TRBJ2-7, the full variable domain is DVKVTQSSRYLVKRTGEKVFLECVQDMDHENMFWYRQDPGLGLRLIYFSYDVKMKEKGDIPEGYSVSREKKERFSLILESASTNQTSMYLCASMGQRGMEQYFGPGTRLTVT.

This chain connects TRBV6-5 to TRBJ2-1, with TRBD2 matching 14 bases. Germline V gene lookup returns CDR1 MNHEY and CDR2 SVGAGI. The CDR3 is 15 amino acids. The V gene end was trimmed by 5 bases and the J gene end by 4 bases; junction bases not matched to a gene: 1. CDR3 sequence: CASSRTSGRYNEQFF. CDR3 coding DNA: TGTGCCAGCAGTCGGACTAGCGGGAGGTACAATGAGCAGTTCTTC.

The chain couples TRBV9 to TRBJ2-1; weak D call: TRBD1 (6 bases). The V gene's germline CDR1 is SGDLS and CDR2 YYNGEE. CDR3 length: 14 amino acids. Trimming pared 4 bases from V and 5 bases from J, leaving 13 bases between. CDR3 nucleotides: TGTGCCAGCAGCCCACAAGGGGACAACAATGAGCAGTTCTTC. It specifies CASSPQGDNNEQFF.

The chain is built from TRBV7-8 and TRBJ2-1, with TRBD1 matching over 10 bases. V lost 4 bases to trimming and J lost 4 bases; unmatched junction nucleotides: 7. Germline V gene lookup returns CDR1 SGHVS and CDR2 FQNEAQ. CDR3 length: 16 residues. CDR3 nucleotides: TGTGCCAGCAGCTCCCCCGGACAGGGGGTGTACAATGAGCAGTTCTTC. Amino acids: CASSSPGQGVYNEQFF.

The CDR3 sequence is CASGTEDNEQFF. The DNA of the CDR3 is TGTGCCAGTGGGACAGAGGACAATGAGCAGTTCTTC. The rearrangement uses TRBV19 and TRBJ2-1; 7 nucleotides line up with TRBD1. Per germline, CDR1 LNHDA and CDR2 SQIVND (reference sequence). The CDR3 has 12 amino acids. Trimming removed 8 bases from V and 5 bases from J; junction bases left unmatched: 3. The complete variable domain, with remaining parts taken from reference TRBV19 and TRBJ2-1, reads DGGITQSPKYLFRKEGQNVTLSCEQNLNHDAMYWYRQDPGQGLRLIYYSQIVNDFQKGDIAEGYSVSREKKESFPLTVTSAQKNPTAFYLCASGTEDNEQFFGPGTRLTVL.

In its sample, this clone was seen a few times. This chain uses TRBV6-5 with TRBJ1-1; D uncertain. Trimming removed 6 bases from V and 6 bases from J, with 14 bases in between. This CDR3 is 13 amino acids long. The V gene's germline CDR1 is MNHEY and CDR2 SVGAGI. The CDR3 sequence is CASSPVWEAEAFF. The CDR3 region has the DNA TGTGCCAGCAGCCCCGTATGGGAGGCTGAAGCTTTCTTT.

This clone occurred a few times. The chain is built from TRBV6-5 and TRBJ1-1; possible D gene TRBD1, 5 bases. CDR1 MNHEY and CDR2 SVGAGI come from the germline V gene. This CDR3 spans 14 amino acids. The V and J ends lost 4 bases and 2 bases respectively, with 11 bases between them. CDR3 amino acids: CASSFYRGNTEAFF. The CDR3 bases are TGTGCCAGCAGTTTTTATAGGGGAAACACTGAAGCTTTCTTT.

The rearrangement uses TRBV2 and TRBJ2-3; 9 bases match TRBD2. J lost 0 bases, V lost 3 bases, and 7 bases had no gene match. This CDR3 contains 17 residues. CDR1 and CDR2 (germline): SNHLY, FYNNEI. The chain's CDR3 is CASSDWRGGRSTDTQYF. CDR3 DNA: TGTGCCAGCAGTGACTGGCGGGGGGGCCGCAGCACAGATACGCAGTATTTT. Drawing the rest from reference TRBV2 and TRBJ2-3, the complete variable domain is EPEVTQTPSHQVTQMGQEVILRCVPISNHLYFYWYRQILGQKVEFLVSFYNNEISEKSEIFDDQFSVERPDGSNFTLKIRSTKLEDSAMYFCASSDWRGGRSTDTQYFGPGTRLTVL.

V is TRBV9 and J is TRBJ1-1, with TRBD1 matching 7 bases. This CDR3 has 16 residues. Losses at the gene ends were 4 bases for V and 2 bases for J; bases not matched to a gene: 11. Germline assignment: CDR1 SGDLS and CDR2 YYNGEE. The CDR3 region has the DNA TGTGCCAGCAGCCCTTACTACAGGGGCTCTAACACTGAAGCTTTCTTT. It yields the protein CASSPYYRGSNTEAFF.

The chain combines TRBV18 with TRBJ1-6; D uncertain. The CDR3 is 15 amino acids. Trimming removed 4 bases at V and 0 bases at J, with 7 bases between. The germline gives CDR1 KGHSH, CDR2 LQKENI. The DNA of the CDR3 is TGTGCCAGCTCACTACAAAGCTCCTATAATTCACCCCTCCACTTT. Its translation: CASSLQSSYNSPLHF. Complete variable domain (other parts from reference TRBV18 and TRBJ1-6): NAGVMQNPRHLVRRRGQEARLRCSPMKGHSHVYWYRQLPEEGLKFMVYLQKENIIDESGMPKERFSAEFPKEGPSILRIQQVVRGDSAAYFCASSLQSSYNSPLHFGNGTRLTVT.

This chain uses TRBV18 with TRBJ1-5; 10 bases are shared with TRBD1. V lost 3 bases to trimming and J lost 2 bases; unmatched junction nucleotides: 1. Per germline, CDR1 KGHSH and CDR2 LQKENI. This CDR3 contains 15 residues. CDR3 protein: CASSPGTGGNQPQHF. CDR3 DNA sequence: TGTGCCAGCTCACCCGGGACAGGGGGCAATCAGCCCCAGCATTTT.

The gene calls are TRBV5-1 and TRBJ2-2, with D uncertain. The CDR3 contains 15 residues. The ends were cut back, 0 bases at V and 1 base at J, with 7 bases in the middle. CDR1 SGHRS and CDR2 YFSETQ come from the germline V gene. The chain's CDR3 is CASSLGLGNTGELFF. CDR3 bases: TGCGCCAGCAGCTTGGGACTGGGGAACACCGGGGAGCTGTTTTTT. Filled out from reference TRBV5-1 and TRBJ2-2, the complete variable domain reads KAGVTQTPRYLIKTRGQQVTLSCSPISGHRSVSWYQQTPGQGLQFLFEYFSETQRNKGNFPGRFSGRQFSNSRSEMNVSTLELGDSALYLCASSLGLGNTGELFFGEGSRLTVL.

V usage is TRBV2 and J usage is TRBJ2-1; the match to TRBD2 covers 11 bases. The V segment lost 7 bases and the J segment 2 bases; nucleotides outside the gene matches: 7. From germline, CDR1 is SNHLY and CDR2 FYNNEI. The CDR3 is made up of 16 amino acids. The CDR3 spells CASNDGTSGPYNEQFF. The CDR3 DNA reads as TGTGCCAGCAACGACGGGACTAGCGGTCCCTACAATGAGCAGTTCTTC.

V is TRBV6-6 and J is TRBJ2-7, with 8 bases fitting TRBD1. J gave up 0 bases and V 6 bases, and 7 bases lay outside the gene matches. CDR3 length: 15 residues. Germline values: CDR1 MNHNY, CDR2 SVGAGI (reference sequence). For the CDR3, the DNA is TGTGCCAGCAGGGACCGAGGACAGGGCTCCTACGAGCAGTACTTC. Translating gives CASRDRGQGSYEQYF.

The chain is built from TRBV5-1 and TRBJ1-3; D perhaps matches TRBD1 (6 bases). In germline, CDR1 is SGHRS, CDR2 YFSETQ. The CDR3 is 18 residues long. V lost 4 bases and J lost 0, with 20 bases in between. For the CDR3, the DNA is TGCGCCAGCAGCCACATTTGGCCAGGGGCAATCTCTGGAAACACCATATATTTT. Protein product: CASSHIWPGAISGNTIYF.

J is TRBJ1-5 and V is TRBV4-1, with D unresolved. V was clipped by 1 base and J by 0 bases, with 4 bases between them. Germline V lookup: CDR1 MGHRA, CDR2 YSYEKL. CDR3 size: 14 residues. The CDR3 reads CASSQVLSNQPQHF. The CDR3 bases are TGCGCCAGCAGCCAAGTTCTTAGCAATCAGCCCCAGCATTTT.

The chain combines TRBV23-1 with TRBJ1-1; 7 bases are shared with TRBD1. TRBV23-1 is classed as an ORF, of uncertain function. V dropped 3 bases and J dropped 1; count of bases not matched to a gene: 8. The CDR3 runs 16 residues. CDR3 sequence: CASSHRTGWENTEAFF. The CDR3 DNA sequence: TGCGCCAGCAGTCACCGGACAGGATGGGAGAACACTGAAGCTTTCTTT.

V and J are TRBV29-1 and TRBJ2-5, with a possible D match to TRBD2 (6 bases). The germline CDR1 and CDR2 sequences are SQVTM and ANQGSEA. V lost 1 base to trimming and J lost 4 bases, with 10 bases between them. This CDR3 region has 13 residues. In DNA, the CDR3 is TGCAGCGTTGAAGGGGGGGATCGAGAGACCCAGTACTTC. Protein: CSVEGGDRETQYF.

This sequence joins TRBV7-6 and TRBJ2-5; D remains ambiguous. The CDR3 has 14 amino acids. CDR1 SGHVS and CDR2 FNYEAQ come from the germline V gene. The germline V and J ends were trimmed by 2 bases and 5 bases, with 12 bases remaining between them. The CDR3 coding sequence is TGTGCCAGCAGCTTACGCCAGACTGGTGAGACCCAGTACTTC. This codes for CASSLRQTGETQYF.